The T cell receptor beta chain described here comes from a study of T cell responses to AZD1222 COVID-19 vaccine. Regarding the study as a whole: Donors were chiefly white British, with a greater number of females, and clonal diversity was perhaps underestimated. CD4 TCRs covered the whole spike, strongest at regions 160-218 and 743-854.

The repertoire was sequenced with immunoSEQ multiplex PCR; TCRdb's copy has only in-frame clones and lacks some. Among some 83,000 clones listed, 86% were seen once. A word on this clone: Its target is unknown.

V was pared by 2 bases and J by 5 bases, with 10 bases of the junction left unmatched. Germline CDR1 is SGHKS and CDR2 is YYEKEE (reference sequence). CDR3 size: 16 residues. The specimen was peripheral blood, collected on day 0 of AZD1222 vaccination. The chain uses TRBV5-5 and TRBJ2-3, with 8 bases identical to TRBD1. This receptor was taken from an adult in good health. The CDR3 bases are TGTGCCAGCAGCTTCGCAGTGGGACAGGCGGTAGATACGCAGTATTTT. Its protein product is CASSFAVGQAVDTQYF.